Included here is one TCR beta chain sequence, with context. V was cut by 5 bases and J by 10 bases, with 15 bases left in between. This CDR3 comprises 13 residues. Germline V lookup: CDR1 MDHEN, CDR2 SYDVKM. This entry is derived from a study of blood T cell repertoires in COVID-19. The overall study: Samples of COVID-19 (acute and convalescent) were obtained from the United States, Italy and Spain.

Clones were read by immunoSEQ multiplex PCR, and TCRdb kept only the in-frame ones, dropping some. This sample has approximately 110,000 clones, with under 90% found just once. Sequencing input: peripheral blood. The chain carries TRBV28 and TRBJ1-5, with no clear D. The sequence was obtained from a man older than 75 with acute or convalescent COVID-19. The CDR3 nucleotides read TGTGCCAGCAGTCCGCAATTGGGCGCCCCCCAGCATTTT. It is translated as CASSPQLGAPQHF.